This entry describes one TCR beta chain. These data come from a study of blood T cell repertoires in COVID-19. As for the study in general: From T cells, B-cell-depleted T cells, or PBMCs came the material, which was cDNA or gDNA.

The CDR3 sequence is 15 residues long. Trimming removed 0 bases at V and 5 bases at J, with 13 bases between. CDR1 and CDR2 (germline): SGHRS, YFSETQ. In the authors' workflow: Amplification of reference gene primers provided the estimated nucleated cell counts. TCRdb's copy holds only in-frame clones and misses some; the assay was immunoSEQ multiplex PCR. V and J calls and clone size come straight from that table; D and trimming were deduced from the DNA. The sample consists of approximately 80,000 clones, 80% to 85% of them appearing once. The sequencing sample was made of peripheral blood. This TCR came from a man older than 75 with acute or convalescent COVID-19. The rearrangement links TRBV5-1 to TRBJ2-3, with D perhaps TRBD2 (5 bases). The CDR3 DNA reads as TGCGCCAGCAGCTTGGGGAGAGGGTTGGGAGATACGCAGTATTTT. This encodes CASSLGRGLGDTQYF.